This TCR beta chain stems from a study of Graves' ophthalmopathy and Graves' hyperthyroidism. V was trimmed by 9 bases and J by 7 bases, leaving 12 bases between them. This CDR3 is 12 amino acids long. Germline values: CDR1 SGHTA, CDR2 FQGTGA. RNA transcripts yielded amplified TCR beta CDR3 regions. First-round RT-PCR relied on HTBI primers, and a second-round multiplex PCR came next. TCRdb reprocessed the multiplex PCR reads with MiXCR, giving one entry per CDR3 protein. The sample contains more than 550,000 distinct CDR3 sequences, roughly 41% of which appear only once. This chain links TRBV7-3 with TRBJ1-4; tentatively, D is TRBD1 (6 bases). The sequenced sample consisted of peripheral blood. This sequence originates from an adult man with Graves' ophthalmopathy. CDR3 in amino acids: CARRQGSEKLFF. The CDR3 DNA reads as TGTGCCAGGAGGCAGGGGTCTGAAAAACTGTTTTTT. Full variable domain (remainder filled in from reference TRBV7-3 and TRBJ1-4): GAGVSQTPSNKVTEKGKYVELRCDPISGHTALYWYRQSLGQGPEFLIYFQGTGAADDSGLPNDRFFAVRPEGSVSTLKIQRTERGDSAVYLCARRQGSEKLFFGSGTQLSVL.